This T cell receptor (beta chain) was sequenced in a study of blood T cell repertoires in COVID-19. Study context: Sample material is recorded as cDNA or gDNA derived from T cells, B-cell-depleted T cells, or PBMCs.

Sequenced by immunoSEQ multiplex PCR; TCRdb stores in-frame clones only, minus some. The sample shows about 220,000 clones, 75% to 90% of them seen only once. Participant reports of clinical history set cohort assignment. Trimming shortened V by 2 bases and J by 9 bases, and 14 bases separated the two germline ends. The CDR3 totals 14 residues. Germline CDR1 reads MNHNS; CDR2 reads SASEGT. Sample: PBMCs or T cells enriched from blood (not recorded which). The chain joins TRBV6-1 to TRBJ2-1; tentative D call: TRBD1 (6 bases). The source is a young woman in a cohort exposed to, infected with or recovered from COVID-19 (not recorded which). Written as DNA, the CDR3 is TGTGCCAGCAGTGAATATAGGACAGTAGGTGAGCAGTTCTTC. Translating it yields CASSEYRTVGEQFF.